Sequencing of this T cell receptor beta chain was carried out in a study of CD8+CD57+ T cells in acquired aplastic anemia. General observations from the study: Patients were compared with controls for CD8+ Simpson's diversity, and no significant difference emerged. Found in both controls and patients were fewer than 35 CD8+ CDR3 sequences.

CDR3 length: 13 residues. V gave up 0 bases and J gave up 3 bases, with 8 bases separating them. Germline assignment: CDR1 GTSNPN and CDR2 SVGIG (reference sequence). This clonotype was detected many times. Its antigen is not known. The TCR beta profiling, which covered VDJ combination and CDR3 sequence, was carried out using genomic DNA as the template. MiXCR, run by TCRdb on the reads, gives a single entry per CDR3 protein. The profile shows some 68,000 distinct CDR3 sequences, 45% to 55% of them singletons. Sequenced: sorted CD4+, CD8+, or CD8+CD57+ T cells (not recorded which) from PBMCs. The origin of this receptor is a human donor in good health, serving as a control. The chain is built from TRBV30 and TRBJ1-1, with D unclear. CDR3 amino acids: CAWSVVRHTEAFF. Written as DNA, the CDR3 is TGTGCCTGGAGTGTAGTCAGGCACACTGAAGCTTTCTTT. The variable domain in full, completed from reference TRBV30 and TRBJ1-1, reads SQTIHQWPATLVQPVGSPLSLECTVEGTSNPNLYWYRQAAGRGLQLLFYSVGIGQISSEVPQNLSASRPQDRQFILSSKKLLLSDSGFYLCAWSVVRHTEAFFGQGTRLTVV.